The 26 T cell receptor beta chains reported below all come from one sample, sequenced in a study of technical replicates of blood from several donors. Using immunoSEQ multiplex PCR, the repertoire was profiled, and TCRdb retains in-frame clones only, with some absent. Here the sample spans about 67,000 clones, about 98% being singletons. Sequenced sample: T cells isolated from PBMCs. These receptors were taken from a human donor in good health.

The chain has TRBV11-2 and TRBJ1-1; 8 positions agree with TRBD1. This CDR3 is built from 14 residues. Germline CDR1 reads SGHAT; CDR2 reads FQNNGV. Germline trimming cut 4 bases from V and 1 base from J; bases unmatched to any gene: 2. CDR3 in DNA: TGTGCCAGCAGCTCGACAGGGGCGAACACTGAAGCTTTCTTT. It encodes CASSSTGANTEAFF.

V gene TRBV5-1 combines with J gene TRBJ2-6; D may be TRBD2 (7 bases). CDR1 SGHRS and CDR2 YFSETQ come from the germline V gene. The CDR3 covers 15 residues. V lost 4 bases and J lost 2, with 10 bases in between. The CDR3 here is CASSGGGAGANVLTF. The CDR3 DNA follows: TGCGCCAGCAGCGGCGGGGGCGCTGGGGCCAACGTCCTGACTTTC.

CDR3 sequence (DNA): TGTGCCAGCAGTTTCCCCACGGGGAACTATGGCTACACCTTC. Encoded protein: CASSFPTGNYGYTF. V and J are TRBV28 and TRBJ1-2; unclear D gene. The CDR3 is 14 amino acids. Germline assignment: CDR1 MDHEN and CDR2 SYDVKM. The V gene lost 3 bases and the J gene lost 2 bases, with 10 bases spanning the gap.

The chain has TRBV30 and TRBJ1-5; 8 bases agree with TRBD1. The V gene's germline CDR1 is GTSNPN and CDR2 SVGIG (reference sequence). The length of the CDR3 is 14 residues. The V segment lost 4 bases and the J segment 2 bases; nucleotides outside the gene matches: 4. CDR3 coding DNA: TGTGCCTGGACCACAGGGGGAGGCAATCAGCCCCAGCATTTT. Encoded protein: CAWTTGGGNQPQHF.

In the case of this clone: One end of the junction fails to match germline, which may point to a read error. This chain connects TRBV5-6 to TRBJ2-1; weak D call: TRBD1 (6 bases). The CDR3 is 11 residues long. Per the germline V gene, CDR1 is SGHDT and CDR2 is YYEEEE. This CDR3 is CASSRDNEQFF. The CDR3 DNA is TGTGCCAGCAGCAGGGACAACGAGCAGTTCTTC.

This chain links TRBV28 with TRBJ1-1; no clear D. Germline V gene data show CDR1 as MDHEN and CDR2 as SYDVKM. V gave up 6 bases and J gave up 6 bases, with 23 bases separating them. The CDR3 contains 16 residues. The CDR3 is CASSSGGWLKASEAFF. Written as DNA, the CDR3 is TGTGCCAGCAGCTCAGGCGGGTGGTTAAAGGCATCTGAAGCTTTCTTT.

This rearrangement joins TRBV28 to TRBJ1-5, with 9 nucleotides matching TRBD1. V was clipped by 7 bases and J by 5 bases; unmatched bases: 9. The germline CDR1 and CDR2 sequences are MDHEN and SYDVKM. This CDR3 is built from 15 residues. The CDR3 protein is CASTTSGTGYQPQHF. CDR3 DNA sequence: TGTGCCAGCACCACTTCCGGGACAGGGTATCAGCCCCAGCATTTT.

This clone came up once. This rearrangement joins TRBV27 to TRBJ1-2; D uncertain. Per the germline V gene, CDR1 is MNHEY and CDR2 is SMNVEV (reference sequence). V gave up 1 base and J gave up 3 bases, with 12 bases separating them. The CDR3 runs 15 residues. The CDR3 DNA is TGTGCCAGCAGTTTATACGGTGGCCAGGACTATGGCTACACCTTC. This codes for CASSLYGGQDYGYTF.

V and J are TRBV30 and TRBJ2-1; no clear D. The CDR3 consists of 8 residues. CDR1 GTSNPN and CDR2 SVGIG come from the germline V gene (reference sequence). The CDR3 DNA is TGTTCTGGCGGTGAGCAGTTCTTC. Translation: CSGGEQFF.

J is TRBJ2-3 and V is TRBV6-5; 7 bases agree with TRBD2. CDR3 size: 15 residues. J gave up 0 bases and V 5 bases, and 5 bases lay outside the gene matches. CDR1 is MNHEY and CDR2 is SVGAGI in the germline V gene. CDR3 sequence (DNA): TGTGCCAGCAGTCTAGCGGTTCCCAGCACAGATACGCAGTATTTT. As protein: CASSLAVPSTDTQYF.

The J gene is TRBJ2-7, the V gene TRBV13; 9 nucleotides line up with TRBD1. Germline V gene data show CDR1 as PRHDT and CDR2 as FYEKMQ (reference sequence). The CDR3 runs 14 residues. Trimming cost V 5 bases and J 6 bases; bases outside gene matches: 8. DNA of the CDR3: TGTGCCAGCAGCCCCGGACAGGGGAATGGCGAGCAGTACTTC. Protein: CASSPGQGNGEQYF. The full variable domain, with the rest looked up from reference TRBV13 and TRBJ2-7, is AAGVIQSPRHLIKEKRETATLKCYPIPRHDTVYWYQQGPGQDPQFLISFYEKMQSDKGSIPDRFSAQQFSDYHSELNMSSLELGDSALYFCASSPGQGNGEQYFGPGTRLTVT.

The V and J genes are TRBV5-1 and TRBJ2-3; 7 nucleotides agree with TRBD1. Germline V gene data show CDR1 as SGHRS and CDR2 as YFSETQ. J was trimmed by 12 bases and V by 6 bases; bases with no gene match: 16. CDR3 length equals 14 residues. The CDR3 reads CASTERGPGRIQYF. DNA for the CDR3: TGCGCCAGCACGGAGAGGGGGCCCGGCCGTATCCAGTATTTT.

The V and J genes are TRBV11-2 and TRBJ2-7, with a tentative D call TRBD1 (6 bases). This CDR3 comprises 16 residues. Germline CDR1 and CDR2: SGHAT and FQNNGV. V lost 5 bases and J lost 6, with 23 bases in between. The CDR3 DNA reads TGTGCCAGCAGCACCTTACAGGGTGTTGGGCCGGGCGAGCAGTACTTC. Translating gives CASSTLQGVGPGEQYF.

The gene calls are TRBV6-1 and TRBJ2-2; TRBD1 might be the D (7 bases). This CDR3 comprises 19 residues. Germline loops: CDR1 MNHNS, CDR2 SASEGT. The V and J ends lost 0 bases and 6 bases respectively, with 23 bases between them. CDR3 in amino acids: CASSEARGGGTGNPGELFF. The CDR3 DNA sequence: TGTGCCAGCAGTGAAGCCCGCGGAGGGGGCACGGGCAATCCCGGGGAGCTGTTTTTT.

The chain recombines TRBV6-5 with TRBJ2-7; the D gene is possibly TRBD2 (5 bases). This CDR3 is 15 amino acids long. Per the germline V gene, CDR1 is MNHEY and CDR2 is SVGAGI. V was shortened by 8 bases and J by 5 bases, with 22 bases between the two germline ends. The chain's CDR3 is CASALDGGPLHEQYF. The CDR3 coding sequence is TGTGCCAGCGCCTTGGACGGAGGACCCCTGCACGAGCAGTACTTC.

This sequence joins TRBV30 and TRBJ2-5; 8 bases fit TRBD2. Trimming took 2 bases from V and 5 from J; bases not matched to a gene: 7. Germline loops: CDR1 GTSNPN, CDR2 SVGIG (reference sequence). The CDR3 loop spans 14 amino acids. The CDR3 nucleotides are TGTGCCTGGAGTACGACGGGGGGGCGGGAGACCCAGTACTTC. Translation: CAWSTTGGRETQYF.

This chain connects TRBV29-1 to TRBJ2-5; 9 nucleotides agree with TRBD1. The CDR3 runs 14 residues. Looked up from germline, CDR1 is SQVTM and CDR2 is ANQGSEA. The V gene end was trimmed by 6 bases and the J gene end by 3 bases; junction bases not matched to a gene: 8. This CDR3 is CSVPRDRVEETQYF. Written as DNA, the CDR3 is TGCAGCGTGCCCCGGGACAGGGTGGAAGAGACCCAGTACTTC.

This chain links TRBV27 with TRBJ2-7; 7 positions agree with TRBD1. Germline CDR1 and CDR2: MNHEY and SMNVEV (reference sequence). Trimming at V came to 7 bases and at J to 1 base, leaving 4 bases not matched to a gene. This CDR3 has 13 residues. The CDR3 is CASILGQSYEQYF. In DNA, the CDR3 is TGTGCCAGCATCTTGGGACAGTCCTACGAGCAGTACTTC.

The rearrangement uses TRBV5-1 and TRBJ2-5; 7 bases agree with TRBD1. Trimming took 3 bases from V and 9 from J; bases not matched to a gene: 11. The germline CDR1 and CDR2 sequences are SGHRS and YFSETQ. The CDR3 is made up of 14 amino acids. The CDR3 loop reads CASSSGTVEKAQYF. DNA for the CDR3: TGCGCCAGCAGCTCAGGGACAGTTGAAAAGGCCCAGTACTTC.

The chain recombines TRBV29-1 with TRBJ1-2; a weak D match, TRBD1 (5 bases). Trimming removed 2 bases at V and 4 bases at J, with 17 bases between. Germline-derived CDR1 and CDR2 are SQVTM and ANQGSEA. The CDR3 length is 15 residues. CDR3 DNA: TGCAGCGTTGAAAAGAGACAGACAGTATTCTATGGCTACACCTTC. Its protein product is CSVEKRQTVFYGYTF.

The chain joins TRBV5-1 to TRBJ2-3; 12 bases line up with TRBD2. The CDR3 contains 17 residues. Trimming removed 4 bases from V and 6 bases from J; junction bases left unmatched: 12. Germline CDR1 reads SGHRS; CDR2 reads YFSETQ. The CDR3 region is CASSKTSGGATTDTQYF. Here the CDR3 DNA reads TGCGCCAGCAGCAAGACTAGCGGGGGCGCTACGACGGATACGCAGTATTTT.

The CDR3 DNA follows: TGCGCCAGCAATATGGGGGCGCGACACCAAGAGACCCAGTACTTC. Its translation: CASNMGARHQETQYF. The chain is built from TRBV5-1 and TRBJ2-5, with D perhaps TRBD1 (6 bases). The CDR3 is 15 amino acids. Per the germline V gene, CDR1 is SGHRS and CDR2 is YFSETQ. Trimming took 6 bases from V and 0 from J, leaving 15 bases between them.

CDR3 protein: CASSFTRQGVYEQYF. CDR3 sequence (DNA): TGTGCCAGCAGCTTCACCCGACAGGGGGTCTACGAGCAGTACTTC. The chain combines TRBV5-6 with TRBJ2-7; 9 nucleotides align to TRBD1. V was pared by 2 bases and J by 3 bases, with 6 bases of the junction left unmatched. The CDR3 totals 15 residues. Per the germline V gene, CDR1 is SGHDT and CDR2 is YYEEEE.

The V gene is TRBV7-3, the J gene TRBJ2-7; 7 nucleotides align to TRBD1. V dropped 5 bases and J dropped 1; count of bases not matched to a gene: 8. CDR1 and CDR2 from the germline V gene are SGHTA and FQGTGA. The CDR3 covers 15 residues. The CDR3 loop reads CASSPTGVGSYEQYF. DNA for the CDR3: TGTGCCAGCAGCCCCACAGGGGTAGGGTCCTACGAGCAGTACTTC.

The chain recombines TRBV14 with TRBJ2-1, with 8 bases fitting TRBD2. Germline CDR1 SGHDN, CDR2 FVKESK. The CDR3 loop spans 15 amino acids. The ends lost 4 bases at V and 3 bases at J; junction bases unmatched: 5. CDR3 DNA sequence: TGTGCCAGCAGCCCACCGAGCGGGAGCTACAATGAGCAGTTCTTC. Translated: CASSPPSGSYNEQFF.

The chain carries TRBV7-8 and TRBJ2-5; 8 nucleotides line up with TRBD2. The V gene end was trimmed by 1 base and the J gene end by 1 base; junction bases not matched to a gene: 11. Germline V gene data show CDR1 as SGHVS and CDR2 as FQNEAQ. There are 18 residues in the CDR3. The DNA for the CDR3 is TGTGCCAGCAGCTTAGGAGTTGGGACTAGGGGAACCCAAGAGACCCAGTACTTC. Protein product: CASSLGVGTRGTQETQYF.